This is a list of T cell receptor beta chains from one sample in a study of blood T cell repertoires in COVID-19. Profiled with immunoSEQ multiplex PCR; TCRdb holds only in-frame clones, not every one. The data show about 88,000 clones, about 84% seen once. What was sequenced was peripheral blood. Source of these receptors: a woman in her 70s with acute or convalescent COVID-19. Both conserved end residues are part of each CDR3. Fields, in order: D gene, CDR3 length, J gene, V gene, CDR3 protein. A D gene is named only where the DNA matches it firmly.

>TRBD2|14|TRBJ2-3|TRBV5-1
CASSESGTTDTQYF
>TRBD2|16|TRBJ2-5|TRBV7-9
CASTKGVAGVEETQYF
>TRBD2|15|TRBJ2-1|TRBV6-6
CASSYSGGGAGEQFF
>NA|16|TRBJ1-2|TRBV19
CASSPLGRGADYGYTF
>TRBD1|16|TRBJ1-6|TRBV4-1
CASSQDGGQGWSPLHF
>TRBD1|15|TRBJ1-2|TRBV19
CASSIQGQGPYGYTF
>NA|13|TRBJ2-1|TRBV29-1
CSVTYGRRVEQFF
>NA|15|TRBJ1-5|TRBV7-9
CASSLEGGTNQPQHF
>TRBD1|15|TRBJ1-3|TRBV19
CASRLTGTGRNTIYF
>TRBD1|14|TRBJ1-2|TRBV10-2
CASTMTGEAGGYTF
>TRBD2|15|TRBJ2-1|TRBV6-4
CASSATSGNGGEQFF
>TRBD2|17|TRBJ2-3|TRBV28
CASSSILAGGASDTQYF
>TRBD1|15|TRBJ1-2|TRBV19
CASSINRDRGQGYTF
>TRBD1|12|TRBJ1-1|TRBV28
CASRRGQAEAFF
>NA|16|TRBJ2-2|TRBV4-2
CASSQSSARGPGELFF
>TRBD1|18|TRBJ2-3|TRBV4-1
CASSQIPSDRASTDTQYF
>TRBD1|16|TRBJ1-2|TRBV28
CASSTFRDRGLYGYTF
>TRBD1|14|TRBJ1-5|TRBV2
CASRARQGGQPQHF
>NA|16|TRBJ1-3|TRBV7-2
CASSLVRGVQGNTIYF
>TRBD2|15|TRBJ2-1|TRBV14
CASSQVAGGPGEQFF
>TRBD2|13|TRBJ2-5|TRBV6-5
CASSTGGRETQYF
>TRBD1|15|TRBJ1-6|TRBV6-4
CASSPGQGPNSPLHF
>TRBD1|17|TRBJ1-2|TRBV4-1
CASSQDFPGTGAHGYTF
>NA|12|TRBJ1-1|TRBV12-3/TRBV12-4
CASSLGATEAFF
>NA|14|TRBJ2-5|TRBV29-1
CSVERMGAQETQYF
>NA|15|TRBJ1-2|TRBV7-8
CASIPYLGGPYGYTF
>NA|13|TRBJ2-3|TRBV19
CATLRESTDTQYF
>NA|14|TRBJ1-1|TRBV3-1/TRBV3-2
CASRMDSLNTEAFF
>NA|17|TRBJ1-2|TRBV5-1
CASSLGDPIQGGGGYTF
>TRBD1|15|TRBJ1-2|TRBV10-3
CAISESGGQAYGYTF
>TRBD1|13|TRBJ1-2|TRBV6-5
CASSYSRTGGYTF
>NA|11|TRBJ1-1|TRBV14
CASSPGSEAFF
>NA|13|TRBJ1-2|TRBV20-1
CSASPGYSGGYTF
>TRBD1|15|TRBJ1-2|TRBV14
CASSLGRGQNYGYTF
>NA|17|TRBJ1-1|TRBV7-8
CASSLGLLTAKDTEAFF
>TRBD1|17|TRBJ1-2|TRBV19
CASSARDRGGDNYGYTF